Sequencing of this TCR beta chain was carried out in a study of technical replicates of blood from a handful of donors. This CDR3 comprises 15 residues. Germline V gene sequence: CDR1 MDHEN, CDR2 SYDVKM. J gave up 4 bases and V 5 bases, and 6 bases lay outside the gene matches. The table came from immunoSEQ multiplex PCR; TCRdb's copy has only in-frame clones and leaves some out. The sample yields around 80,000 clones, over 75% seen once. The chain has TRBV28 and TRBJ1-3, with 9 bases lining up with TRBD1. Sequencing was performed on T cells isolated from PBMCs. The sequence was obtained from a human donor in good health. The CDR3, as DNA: TGTGCCAGCAGTACAACAGGGGGCTCGGGAAACACCATATATTTT. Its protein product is CASSTTGGSGNTIYF.